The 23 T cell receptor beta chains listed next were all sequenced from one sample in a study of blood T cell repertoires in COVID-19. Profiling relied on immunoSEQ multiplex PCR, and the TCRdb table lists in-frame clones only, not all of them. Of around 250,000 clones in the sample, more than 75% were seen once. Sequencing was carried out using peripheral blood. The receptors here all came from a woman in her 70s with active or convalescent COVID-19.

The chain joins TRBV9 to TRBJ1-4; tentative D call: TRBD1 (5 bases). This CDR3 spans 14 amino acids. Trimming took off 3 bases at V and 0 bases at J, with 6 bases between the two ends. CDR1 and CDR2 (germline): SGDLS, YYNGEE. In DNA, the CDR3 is TGTGCCAGCAGCGCAGGGTCAACTAATGAAAAACTGTTTTTT. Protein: CASSAGSTNEKLFF.

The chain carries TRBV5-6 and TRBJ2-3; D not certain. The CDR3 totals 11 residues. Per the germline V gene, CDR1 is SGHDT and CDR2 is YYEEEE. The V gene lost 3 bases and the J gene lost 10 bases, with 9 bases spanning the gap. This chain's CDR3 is CASSSNSAQYF. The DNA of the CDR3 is TGTGCCAGCAGCTCCAACTCGGCGCAGTATTTT.

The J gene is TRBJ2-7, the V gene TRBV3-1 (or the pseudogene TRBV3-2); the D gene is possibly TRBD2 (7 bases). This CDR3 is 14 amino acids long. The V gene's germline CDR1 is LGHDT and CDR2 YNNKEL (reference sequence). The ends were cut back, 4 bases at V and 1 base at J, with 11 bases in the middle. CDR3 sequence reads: CASSLGGASYEQYF. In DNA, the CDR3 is TGTGCCAGCAGCCTAGGGGGGGCGTCCTACGAGCAGTACTTC.

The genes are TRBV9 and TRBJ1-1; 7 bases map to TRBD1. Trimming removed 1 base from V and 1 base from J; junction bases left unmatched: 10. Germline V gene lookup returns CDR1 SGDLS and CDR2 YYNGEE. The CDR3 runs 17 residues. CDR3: CASSVSGQVVGNTEAFF. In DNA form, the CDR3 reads TGTGCCAGCAGCGTATCCGGACAGGTCGTGGGGAACACTGAAGCTTTCTTT.

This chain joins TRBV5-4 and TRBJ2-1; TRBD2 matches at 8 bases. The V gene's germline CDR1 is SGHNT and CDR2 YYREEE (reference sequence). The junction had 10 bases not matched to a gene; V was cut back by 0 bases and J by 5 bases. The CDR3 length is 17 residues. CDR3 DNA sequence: TGTGCCAGCAGCTTGGAACTAGCGGCCGGTCTCCACAATGAGCAGTTCTTC. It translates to CASSLELAAGLHNEQFF.

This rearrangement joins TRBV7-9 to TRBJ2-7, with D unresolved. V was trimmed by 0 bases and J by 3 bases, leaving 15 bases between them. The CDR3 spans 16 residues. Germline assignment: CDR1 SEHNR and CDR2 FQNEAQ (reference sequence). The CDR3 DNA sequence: TGTGCCAGCAGCTTAGCGGAGACCCTGCTGAGCTACGAGCAGTACTTC. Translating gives CASSLAETLLSYEQYF.

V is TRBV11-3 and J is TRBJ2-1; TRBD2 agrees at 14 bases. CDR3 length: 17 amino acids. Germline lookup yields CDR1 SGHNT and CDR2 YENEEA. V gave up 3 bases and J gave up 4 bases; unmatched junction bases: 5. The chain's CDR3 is CASSLTSGGARYNEQFF. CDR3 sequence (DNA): TGTGCCAGCAGCTTGACTAGCGGGGGGGCAAGATACAATGAGCAGTTCTTC.

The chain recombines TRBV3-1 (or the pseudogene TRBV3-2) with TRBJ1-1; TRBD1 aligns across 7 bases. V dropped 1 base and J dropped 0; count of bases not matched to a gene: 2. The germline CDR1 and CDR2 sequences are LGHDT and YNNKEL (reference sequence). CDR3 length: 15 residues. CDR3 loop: CASSQGQGVNTEAFF. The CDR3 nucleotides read TGTGCCAGCAGCCAAGGACAGGGCGTGAACACTGAAGCTTTCTTT.

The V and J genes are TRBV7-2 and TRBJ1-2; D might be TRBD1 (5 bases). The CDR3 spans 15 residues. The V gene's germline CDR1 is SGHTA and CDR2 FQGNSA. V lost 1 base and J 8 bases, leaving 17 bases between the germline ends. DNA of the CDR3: TGTGCCAGCAGCTTAGGGGAGGGACGTCCCAGGGGCTACACCTTC. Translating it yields CASSLGEGRPRGYTF.

The CDR3 nucleotides are TGTGCCAGCAGCGCCCTGTTCGGGTCCACAGATACGCAGTATTTT. It specifies CASSALFGSTDTQYF. The rearrangement links TRBV27 to TRBJ2-3; D call uncertain. This CDR3 region has 15 residues. Germline CDR1 MNHEY, CDR2 SMNVEV (reference sequence). Trimming took off 6 bases at V and 2 bases at J, with 15 bases between the two ends.

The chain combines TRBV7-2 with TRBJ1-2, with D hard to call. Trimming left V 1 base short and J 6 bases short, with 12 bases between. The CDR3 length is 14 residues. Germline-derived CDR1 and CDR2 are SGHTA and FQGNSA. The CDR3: CASSLESRLDGYTF. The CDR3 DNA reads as TGTGCCAGCAGCTTAGAGTCCAGGCTCGATGGCTACACCTTC.

CDR3 nucleotides: TGCGCCAGCATAACCGGGACAGGTTTTAACACCGGGGAGCTGTTTTTT. It yields the protein CASITGTGFNTGELFF. The chain joins TRBV5-1 to TRBJ2-2, with 8 bases that match TRBD1. CDR1 is SGHRS and CDR2 is YFSETQ in the germline V gene. The CDR3 spans 16 residues. The trim removed 6 bases at V and 2 bases at J, leaving 9 bases unmatched.

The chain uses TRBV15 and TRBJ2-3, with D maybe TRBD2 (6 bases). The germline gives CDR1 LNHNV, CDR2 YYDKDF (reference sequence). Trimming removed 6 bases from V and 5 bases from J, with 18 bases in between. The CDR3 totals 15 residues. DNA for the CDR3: TGTGCCACCAGTAGCCGGGACTCTGAGGGAGATACGCAGTATTTT. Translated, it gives CATSSRDSEGDTQYF. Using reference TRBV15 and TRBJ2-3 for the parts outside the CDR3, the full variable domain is DAMVIQNPRYQVTQFGKPVTLSCSQTLNHNVMYWYQQKSSQAPKLLFHYYDKDFNNEADTPDNFQSRRPNTSFCFLDIRSPGLGDTAMYLCATSSRDSEGDTQYFGPGTRLTVL.

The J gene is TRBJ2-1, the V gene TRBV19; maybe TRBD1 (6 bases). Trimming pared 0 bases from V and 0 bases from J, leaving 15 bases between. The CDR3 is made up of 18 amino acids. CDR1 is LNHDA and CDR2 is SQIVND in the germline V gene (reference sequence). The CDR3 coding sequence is TGTGCCAGTAGTATAGACAGGGGAGACACGGGCTCCTACAATGAGCAGTTCTTC. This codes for CASSIDRGDTGSYNEQFF. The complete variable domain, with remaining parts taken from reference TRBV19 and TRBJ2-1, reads DGGITQSPKYLFRKEGQNVTLSCEQNLNHDAMYWYRQDPGQGLRLIYYSQIVNDFQKGDIAEGYSVSREKKESFPLTVTSAQKNPTAFYLCASSIDRGDTGSYNEQFFGPGTRLTVL.

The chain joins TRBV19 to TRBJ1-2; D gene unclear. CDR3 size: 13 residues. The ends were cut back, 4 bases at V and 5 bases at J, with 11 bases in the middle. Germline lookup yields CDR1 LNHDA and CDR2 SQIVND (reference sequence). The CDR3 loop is CASSTRQAYGYTF. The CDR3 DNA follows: TGTGCCAGTAGTACCCGACAAGCTTATGGCTACACCTTC. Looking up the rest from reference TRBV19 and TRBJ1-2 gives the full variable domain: DGGITQSPKYLFRKEGQNVTLSCEQNLNHDAMYWYRQDPGQGLRLIYYSQIVNDFQKGDIAEGYSVSREKKESFPLTVTSAQKNPTAFYLCASSTRQAYGYTFGSGTRLTVV.

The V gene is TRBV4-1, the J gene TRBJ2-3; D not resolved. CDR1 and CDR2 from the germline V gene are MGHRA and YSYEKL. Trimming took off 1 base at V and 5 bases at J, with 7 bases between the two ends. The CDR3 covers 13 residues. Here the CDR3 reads CASSQAARDTQYF. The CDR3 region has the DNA TGCGCCAGCAGCCAAGCAGCGCGAGATACGCAGTATTTT.

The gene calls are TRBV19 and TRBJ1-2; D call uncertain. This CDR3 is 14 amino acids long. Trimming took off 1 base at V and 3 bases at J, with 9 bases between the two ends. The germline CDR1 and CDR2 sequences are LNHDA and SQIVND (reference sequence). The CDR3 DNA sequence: TGTGCCAGTAGTATAGGGAGAGGTCACTATGGCTACACCTTC. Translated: CASSIGRGHYGYTF.

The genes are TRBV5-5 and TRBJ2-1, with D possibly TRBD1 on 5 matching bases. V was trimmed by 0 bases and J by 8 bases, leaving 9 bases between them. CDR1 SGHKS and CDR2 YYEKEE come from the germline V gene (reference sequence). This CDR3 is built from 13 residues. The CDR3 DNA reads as TGTGCCAGCAGCTTGGACAGGCGCTATGAGCAGTTCTTC. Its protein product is CASSLDRRYEQFF.

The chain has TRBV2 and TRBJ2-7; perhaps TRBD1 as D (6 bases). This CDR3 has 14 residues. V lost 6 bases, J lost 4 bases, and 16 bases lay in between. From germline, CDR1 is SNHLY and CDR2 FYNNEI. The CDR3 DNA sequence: TGTGCCAGCAGCGTTTACGGACAGACTTACGAGCAGTACTTC. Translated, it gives CASSVYGQTYEQYF.

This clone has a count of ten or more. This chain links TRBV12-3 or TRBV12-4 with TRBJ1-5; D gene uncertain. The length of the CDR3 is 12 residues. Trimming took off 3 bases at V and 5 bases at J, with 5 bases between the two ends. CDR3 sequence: CASSLQDQPQHF. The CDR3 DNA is TGTGCCAGCAGTTTGCAGGATCAGCCCCAGCATTTT.

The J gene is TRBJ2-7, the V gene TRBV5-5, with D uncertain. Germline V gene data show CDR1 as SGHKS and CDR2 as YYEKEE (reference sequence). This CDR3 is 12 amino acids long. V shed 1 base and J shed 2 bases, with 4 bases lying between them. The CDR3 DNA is TGTGCCAGCAGCTTGCAGACCTACGAGCAGTACTTC. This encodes CASSLQTYEQYF. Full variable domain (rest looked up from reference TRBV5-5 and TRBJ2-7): DAGVTQSPTHLIKTRGQQVTLRCSPISGHKSVSWYQQVLGQGPQFIFQYYEKEERGRGNFPDRFSARQFPNYSSELNVNALLLGDSALYLCASSLQTYEQYFGPGTRLTVT.

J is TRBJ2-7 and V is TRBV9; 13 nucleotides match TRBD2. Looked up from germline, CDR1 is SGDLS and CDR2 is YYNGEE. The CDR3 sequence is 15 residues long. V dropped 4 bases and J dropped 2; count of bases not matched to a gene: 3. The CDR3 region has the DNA TGTGCCAGCAGCACCGGGACTAGCGGGGCCTACGAGCAGTACTTC. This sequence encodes CASSTGTSGAYEQYF.

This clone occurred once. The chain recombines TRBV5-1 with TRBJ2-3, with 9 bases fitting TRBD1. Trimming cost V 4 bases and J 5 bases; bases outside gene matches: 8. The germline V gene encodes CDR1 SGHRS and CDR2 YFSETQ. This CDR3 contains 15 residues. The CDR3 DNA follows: TGCGCCAGCAGCCTCACCCCGGGACAGGGAGATACGCAGTATTTT. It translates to CASSLTPGQGDTQYF.